This entry describes one T cell receptor beta chain. Its cognate antigen is unknown. The CDR3 covers 16 residues. The germline V gene has CDR1 SGHTA and CDR2 FQGTGA. Germline trimming cut 4 bases from V and 3 bases from J; bases unmatched to any gene: 8. This sample is drawn from a study of cytomegalovirus exposure and HLA in healthy donors. Overall study results and limits: Reportedly, a later analysis found an Asian-associated ancestry cluster had fewer N-insertions than the roughly 630-donor mean. Certain indistinguishable V segments, among them TRBV6-2 and TRBV6-3, were excluded. Judged likely to be a sequencing artifact was a cluster of highly shared sequence variants.

PCR employed 60 Vbeta and 13 Jbeta primers. Authors' methods: In a later analysis, around 10 million of about 80 million unique beta chains occurred in at least two donors. The method was immunoSEQ multiplex PCR; TCRdb's version includes in-frame clones alone and lacks a portion of them. V and J calls and clone size are given by that table; D and trimming were obtained from the DNA. The data hold roughly 200,000 clones, with around 83% observed a single time. The chain has TRBV7-3 and TRBJ2-1; 8 positions match TRBD2. The sequencing sample was made of PBMCs. This receptor was identified in a middle-aged man in good health and CMV-seronegative. The DNA for the CDR3 is TGTGCCAGCAGCTCGGACATAGCGGGACTCTACAATGAGCAGTTCTTC. Amino acid sequence: CASSSDIAGLYNEQFF.